This T cell receptor beta chain stems from a study of early stage breast cancer tumors (dated by TCRdb to the late 2010s). Concerning the study at large: Of the roughly 15 invasive breast tumors, twelve were found to be estrogen receptor-positive, progesterone receptor-positive and HER2-negative. Of the roughly 12 ER+/PR+/HER2- tumors, eight were classified as invasive ductal carcinomas and four as invasive lobular carcinomas. On average, each sample had roughly 9.5-fold read coverage. Across all samples, 2,700,000 or so templates representing nearly 1,100,000 unique clonotypes were detected. Study-level results and caveats: Repertoires from blood and normal breast were more alike than repertoires from blood and tumor, and in about 90% of the 16 patients, comparing each tissue with blood separated tumor from normal. Enriched TCRB sequences shared across patients were found to be mostly commonly generated sequences that were unlikely to play an important role in the tumor microenvironment. Compared with adjacent normal breast tissue, tumors had around 2.6-fold higher T cell density and higher clonality. Analysis by tumor subtype was prevented by the small cohort size. Chain pairing and functional markers such as CD4, CD8 and FOXP3 were not captured by bulk genomic DNA sequencing of unsorted cells.

The study profiled bulk TCR beta-chain repertoires in matched peripheral blood, tumor and adjacent normal breast tissue taken from more than 15 patients with early-stage breast cancer. Before surgery, roughly 5-10 mL of whole blood was collected in EDTA tubes and processed within 2 hours. Peripheral blood mononuclear cells were isolated by Ficoll-Paque centrifugation in SepMate-50 tubes. PBMCs were cryopreserved in roughly 90% FBS with approximately 10% DMSO in aliquots of about 1.8 to 4.5 million cells and stored in liquid nitrogen. Genomic DNA was extracted with the Qiagen AllPrep DNA/RNA Mini kit. From its cysteine to its phenylalanine, the CDR3 spans 13 amino acids. Just CDR3 DNA is preserved here, 39 bases in frame from base 1. CDR1 and CDR2, looked up from the germline V gene, are SGHNT and YENEEA. V loses 3 bases of germline sequence and J loses 4 bases, and the interval between the two ends is 7 bases.

Details on this clone: Its antigen has not been determined. No much larger clone is present one base from it, and per-base qualities are unavailable.

Two independent genomic DNA replicates were amplified for each sample, with roughly 0.5 ug used for blood and approximately 1.5 ug for tumor or normal breast. TCRB sequencing of genomic DNA was carried out with the ImmunoSeq Intro kit according to the manufacturer's instructions. For absolute quantification, the approximately 32-cycle multiplex PCR included proprietary primers along with spike-in control sequences. Single-end 150-bp reads were used to sequence an 87-bp fragment spanning the CDR3 plus the flanking V and J genes. Seven samples, with two replicates for each sample, were multiplexed per lane of an Illumina MiSeq using version 3.0 chemistry. Regarding the original processing steps: Raw data were processed with the vendor's proprietary pipeline, and both replicates were merged into a single result per sample. A clonotype was defined as productive rearrangements that share the same V-gene family, CDR3 amino acid sequence and J-gene segment. Clonality was calculated as 1 minus the normalized Shannon entropy (Pielou evenness) of TCRB abundances. To estimate T cell density, the total number of templates was divided by the number of input cells, which was inferred from the amount of DNA input. Recon was used with default parameters to estimate total repertoire diversity and clonality. Clonotypes with over 0.1% abundance in tumor and at least 32-fold higher abundance in tumor than in normal breast were defined as tumor-enriched. In its TCRdb copy, this immuneACCESS table keeps in-frame sequences only and misses some clones. Where compared with another copy, unresolved V genes explain less than half of these, and the others have no known cause. That table is the source of V, J and clone size, and D and trimming were worked out from the DNA. In all, the sample holds just over 70,000 clones, and approximately 79% of those were seen once. The biggest ten clones account for around 3.4% of the sample.

The sequence is built from TRBV11-3 and TRBJ2-1, with the D gene call left open. This TCR was recovered from a person between 60 and 70 years old with breast cancer. Sequences were obtained from blood. The CDR3 reads CASSFRRYNEQFF. The nucleotide sequence reads TGTGCCAGCAGCTTTCGACGGTACAATGAGCAGTTCTTC.